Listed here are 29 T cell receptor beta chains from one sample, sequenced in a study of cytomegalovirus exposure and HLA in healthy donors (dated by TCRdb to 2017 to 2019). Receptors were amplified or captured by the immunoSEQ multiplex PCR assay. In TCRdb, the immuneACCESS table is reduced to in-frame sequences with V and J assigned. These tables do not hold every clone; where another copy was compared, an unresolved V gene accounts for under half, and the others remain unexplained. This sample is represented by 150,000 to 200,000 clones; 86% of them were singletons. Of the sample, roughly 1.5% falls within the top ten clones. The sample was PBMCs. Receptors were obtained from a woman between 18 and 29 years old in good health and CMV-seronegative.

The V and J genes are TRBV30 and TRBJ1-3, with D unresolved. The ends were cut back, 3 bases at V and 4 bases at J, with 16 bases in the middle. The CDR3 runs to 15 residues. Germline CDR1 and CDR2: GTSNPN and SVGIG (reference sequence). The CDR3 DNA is TGTGCCTGGAGAAGTGTGCGGGGAACCGGAAACACCATATATTTT. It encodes CAWRSVRGTGNTIYF.

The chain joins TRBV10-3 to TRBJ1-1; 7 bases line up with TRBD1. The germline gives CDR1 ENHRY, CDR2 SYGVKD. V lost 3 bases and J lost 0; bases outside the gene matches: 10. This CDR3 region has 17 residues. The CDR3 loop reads CAISDGETGPMNTEAFF. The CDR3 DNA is TGTGCCATCAGTGACGGAGAGACAGGGCCAATGAACACTGAAGCTTTCTTT.

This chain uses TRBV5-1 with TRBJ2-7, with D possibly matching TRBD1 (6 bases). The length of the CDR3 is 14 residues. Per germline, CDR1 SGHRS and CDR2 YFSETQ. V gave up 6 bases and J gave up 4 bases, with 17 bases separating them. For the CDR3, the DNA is TGCGCCAGCAAAACCGGACCACAGGGTTACGAGCAGTACTTC. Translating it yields CASKTGPQGYEQYF.

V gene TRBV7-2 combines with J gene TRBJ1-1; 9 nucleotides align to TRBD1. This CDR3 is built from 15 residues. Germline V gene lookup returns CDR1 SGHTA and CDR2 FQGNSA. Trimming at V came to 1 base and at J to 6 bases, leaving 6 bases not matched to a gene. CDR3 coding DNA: TGTGCCAGCAGCTTAGAGTACAGGGGGCCTTCTGAAGCTTTCTTT. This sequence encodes CASSLEYRGPSEAFF.

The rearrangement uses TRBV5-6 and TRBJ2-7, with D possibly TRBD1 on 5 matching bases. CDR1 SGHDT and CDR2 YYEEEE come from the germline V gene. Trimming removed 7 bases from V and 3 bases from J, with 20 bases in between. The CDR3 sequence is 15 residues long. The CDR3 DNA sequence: TGTGCCAGCGGGGCTCCGGTTGGTTTCGACTACGAGCAGTACTTC. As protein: CASGAPVGFDYEQYF. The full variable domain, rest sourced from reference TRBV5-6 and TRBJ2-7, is DAGVTQSPTHLIKTRGQQVTLRCSPKSGHDTVSWYQQALGQGPQFIFQYYEEEERQRGNFPDRFSGHQFPNYSSELNVNALLLGDSALYLCASGAPVGFDYEQYFGPGTRLTVT.

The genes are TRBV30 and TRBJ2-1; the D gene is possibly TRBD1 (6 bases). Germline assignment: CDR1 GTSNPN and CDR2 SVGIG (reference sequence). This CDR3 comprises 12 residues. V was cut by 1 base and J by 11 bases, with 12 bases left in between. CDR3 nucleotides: TGTGCCTGGAGTGAGACAGGACATCAGCAGTTCTTC. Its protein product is CAWSETGHQQFF.

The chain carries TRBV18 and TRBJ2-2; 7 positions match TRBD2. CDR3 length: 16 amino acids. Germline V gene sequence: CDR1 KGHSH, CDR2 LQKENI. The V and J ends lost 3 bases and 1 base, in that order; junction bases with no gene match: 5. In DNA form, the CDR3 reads TGTGCCAGCTCACCGTCGGGGGGAATGAACACCGGGGAGCTGTTTTTT. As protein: CASSPSGGMNTGELFF.

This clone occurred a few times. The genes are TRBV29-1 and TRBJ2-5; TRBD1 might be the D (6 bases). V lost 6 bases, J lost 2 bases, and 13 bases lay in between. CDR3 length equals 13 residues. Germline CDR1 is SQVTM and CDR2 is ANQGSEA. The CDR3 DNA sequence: TGCAGCGTCGTAACAGGGTTTCAAGAGACCCAGTACTTC. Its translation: CSVVTGFQETQYF. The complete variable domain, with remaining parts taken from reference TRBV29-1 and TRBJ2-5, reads SAVISQKPSRDICQRGTSLTIQCQVDSQVTMMFWYRQQPGQSLTLIATANQGSEATYESGFVIDKFPISRPNLTFSTLTVSNMSPEDSSIYLCSVVTGFQETQYFGPGTRLLVL.

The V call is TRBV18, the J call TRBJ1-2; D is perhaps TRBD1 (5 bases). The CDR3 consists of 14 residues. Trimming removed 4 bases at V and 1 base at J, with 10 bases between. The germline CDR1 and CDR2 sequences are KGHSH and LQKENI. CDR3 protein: CASSQRQSNYGYTF. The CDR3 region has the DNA TGTGCCAGCTCACAAAGACAGAGTAACTATGGCTACACCTTC.

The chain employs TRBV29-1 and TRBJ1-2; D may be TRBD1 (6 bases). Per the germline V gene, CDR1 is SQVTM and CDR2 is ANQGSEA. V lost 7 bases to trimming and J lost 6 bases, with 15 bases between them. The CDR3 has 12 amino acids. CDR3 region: CSARQGWNGYTF. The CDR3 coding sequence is TGCAGCGCCCGGCAGGGGTGGAATGGCTACACCTTC.

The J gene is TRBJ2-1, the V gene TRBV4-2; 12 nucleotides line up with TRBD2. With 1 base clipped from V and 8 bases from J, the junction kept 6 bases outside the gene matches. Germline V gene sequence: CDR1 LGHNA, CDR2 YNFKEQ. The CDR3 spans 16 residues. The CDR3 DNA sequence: TGTGCCAGCAGCCAAGCACTAGCGGGGGGTTTTTATGAGCAGTTCTTC. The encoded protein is CASSQALAGGFYEQFF.

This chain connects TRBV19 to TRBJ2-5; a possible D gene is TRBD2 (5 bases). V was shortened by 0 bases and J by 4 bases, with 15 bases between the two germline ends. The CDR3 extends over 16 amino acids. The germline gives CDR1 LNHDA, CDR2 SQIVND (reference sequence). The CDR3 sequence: CASSIETTRFRETQYF. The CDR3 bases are TGTGCCAGTAGTATAGAGACCACTAGGTTCAGAGAGACCCAGTACTTC.

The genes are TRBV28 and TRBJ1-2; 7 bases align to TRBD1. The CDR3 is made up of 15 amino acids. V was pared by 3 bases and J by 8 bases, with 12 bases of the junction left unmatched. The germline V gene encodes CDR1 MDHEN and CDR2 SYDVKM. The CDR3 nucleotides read TGTGCCAGCAGTTTTTTGGGGACAGACATTTGGGGCTACACCTTC. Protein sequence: CASSFLGTDIWGYTF.

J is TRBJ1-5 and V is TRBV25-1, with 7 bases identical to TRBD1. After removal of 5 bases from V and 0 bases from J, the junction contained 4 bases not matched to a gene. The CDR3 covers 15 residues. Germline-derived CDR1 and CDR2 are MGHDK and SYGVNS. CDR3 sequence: CASSRTGDSNQPQHF. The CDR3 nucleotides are TGTGCCAGCAGTCGAACAGGGGATAGCAATCAGCCCCAGCATTTT.

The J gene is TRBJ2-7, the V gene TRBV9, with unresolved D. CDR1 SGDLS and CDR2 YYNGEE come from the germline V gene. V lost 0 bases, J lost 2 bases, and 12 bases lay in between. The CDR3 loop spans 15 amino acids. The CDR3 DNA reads TGTGCCAGCAGCGTAGGGTCTGGCCCCACCTACGAGCAGTACTTC. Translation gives CASSVGSGPTYEQYF.

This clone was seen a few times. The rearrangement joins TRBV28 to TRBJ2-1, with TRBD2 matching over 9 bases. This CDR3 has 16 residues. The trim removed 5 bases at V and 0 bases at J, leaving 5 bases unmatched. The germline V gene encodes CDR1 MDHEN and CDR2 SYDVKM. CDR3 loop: CASSLPSGNSYNEQFF. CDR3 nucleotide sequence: TGTGCCAGCAGTCTCCCTAGCGGGAACTCCTACAATGAGCAGTTCTTC.

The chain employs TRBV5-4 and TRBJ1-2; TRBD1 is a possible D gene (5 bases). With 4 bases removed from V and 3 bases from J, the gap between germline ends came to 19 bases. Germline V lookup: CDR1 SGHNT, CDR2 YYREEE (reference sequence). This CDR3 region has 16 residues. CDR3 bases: TGTGCCAGCAGCACGTCGTGGGGCCTAAGTGACTATGGCTACACCTTC. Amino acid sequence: CASSTSWGLSDYGYTF. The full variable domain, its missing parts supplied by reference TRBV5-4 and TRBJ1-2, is ETGVTQSPTHLIKTRGQQVTLRCSSQSGHNTVSWYQQALGQGPQFIFQYYREEENGRGNFPPRFSGLQFPNYSSELNVNALELDDSALYLCASSTSWGLSDYGYTFGSGTRLTVV.

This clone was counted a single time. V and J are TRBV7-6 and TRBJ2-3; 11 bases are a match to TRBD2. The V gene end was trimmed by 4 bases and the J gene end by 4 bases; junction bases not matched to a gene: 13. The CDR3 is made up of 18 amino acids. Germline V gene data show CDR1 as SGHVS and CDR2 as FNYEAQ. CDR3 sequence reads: CASSSLTELAGDADTQYF. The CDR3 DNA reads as TGTGCCAGCAGCTCCCTAACCGAACTAGCGGGAGACGCAGATACGCAGTATTTT.

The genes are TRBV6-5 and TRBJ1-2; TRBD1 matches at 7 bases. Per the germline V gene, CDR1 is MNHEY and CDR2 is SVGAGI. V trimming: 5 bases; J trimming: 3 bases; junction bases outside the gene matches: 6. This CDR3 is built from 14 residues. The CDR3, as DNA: TGTGCCAGCAGTCTACTGGGGACAGACTATGGCTACACCTTC. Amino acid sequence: CASSLLGTDYGYTF.

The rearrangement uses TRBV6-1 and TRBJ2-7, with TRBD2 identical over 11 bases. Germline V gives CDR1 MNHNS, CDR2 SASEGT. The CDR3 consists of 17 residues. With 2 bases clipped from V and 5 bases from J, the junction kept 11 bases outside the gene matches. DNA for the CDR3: TGTGCCAGCAGTGAAAGGGGACTAGCGGACTTGAGGCACGAGCAGTACTTC. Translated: CASSERGLADLRHEQYF.

CDR3 in amino acids: CASSPRVGNSYEQYF. The DNA of the CDR3 is TGTGCCAGCTCACCACGCGTCGGGAACTCCTACGAGCAGTACTTC. The genes are TRBV18 and TRBJ2-7, with D tentatively TRBD2 (5 bases). Deletions cut 1 base from V and 0 bases from J, with 10 bases between. CDR1 and CDR2 from the germline V gene are KGHSH and LQKENI. The CDR3 runs 15 residues.

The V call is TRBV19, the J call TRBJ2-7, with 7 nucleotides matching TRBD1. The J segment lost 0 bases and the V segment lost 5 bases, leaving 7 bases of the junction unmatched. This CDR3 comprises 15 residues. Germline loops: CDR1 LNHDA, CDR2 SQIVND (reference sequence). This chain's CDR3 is CASSSPGQHSYEQYF. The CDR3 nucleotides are TGTGCCAGTAGTTCTCCGGGACAGCACTCCTACGAGCAGTACTTC. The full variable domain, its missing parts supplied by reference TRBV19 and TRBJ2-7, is DGGITQSPKYLFRKEGQNVTLSCEQNLNHDAMYWYRQDPGQGLRLIYYSQIVNDFQKGDIAEGYSVSREKKESFPLTVTSAQKNPTAFYLCASSSPGQHSYEQYFGPGTRLTVT.

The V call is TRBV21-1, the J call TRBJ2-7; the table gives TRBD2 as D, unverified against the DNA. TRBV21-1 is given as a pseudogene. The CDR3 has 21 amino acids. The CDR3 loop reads CASSKALIEDRMPRLTYEQYF. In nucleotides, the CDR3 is TGTGCCAGCAGCAAAGCGCTTATAGAGGATAGGATGCCACGACTTACCTACGAGCAGTACTTC.

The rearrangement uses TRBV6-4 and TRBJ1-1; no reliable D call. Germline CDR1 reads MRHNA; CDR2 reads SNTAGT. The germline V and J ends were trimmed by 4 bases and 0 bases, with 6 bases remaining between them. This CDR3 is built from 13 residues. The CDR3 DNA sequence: TGTGCCAGCAGTGTTTCGGTGAACACTGAAGCTTTCTTT. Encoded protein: CASSVSVNTEAFF.

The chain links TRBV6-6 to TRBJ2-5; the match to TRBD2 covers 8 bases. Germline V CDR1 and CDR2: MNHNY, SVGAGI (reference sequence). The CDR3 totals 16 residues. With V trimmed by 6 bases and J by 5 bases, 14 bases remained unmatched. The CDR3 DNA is TGTGCCAGCAGCCCTGGAGCGGGGGCCAATGGGGAGACCCAGTACTTC. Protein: CASSPGAGANGETQYF.

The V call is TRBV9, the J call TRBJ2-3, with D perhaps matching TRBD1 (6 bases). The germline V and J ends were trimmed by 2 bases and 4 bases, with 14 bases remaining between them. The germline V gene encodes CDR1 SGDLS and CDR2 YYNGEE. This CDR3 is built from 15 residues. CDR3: CASSVYRDSADTQYF. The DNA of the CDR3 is TGTGCCAGCAGCGTGTACAGGGATTCCGCAGATACGCAGTATTTT.

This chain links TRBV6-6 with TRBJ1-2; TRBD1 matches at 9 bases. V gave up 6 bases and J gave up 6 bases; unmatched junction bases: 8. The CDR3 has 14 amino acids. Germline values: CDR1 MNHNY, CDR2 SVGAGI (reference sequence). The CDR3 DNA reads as TGTGCCAGCAGAAACAGGGGGCTCGGGGATGGCTACACCTTC. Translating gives CASRNRGLGDGYTF.

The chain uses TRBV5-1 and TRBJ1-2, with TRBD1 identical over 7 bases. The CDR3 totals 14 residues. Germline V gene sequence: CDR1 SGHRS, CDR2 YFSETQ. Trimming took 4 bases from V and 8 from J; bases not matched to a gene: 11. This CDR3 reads CASSTTGPAKGYTF. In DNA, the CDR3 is TGCGCCAGCAGCACGACAGGGCCCGCGAAGGGCTACACCTTC.

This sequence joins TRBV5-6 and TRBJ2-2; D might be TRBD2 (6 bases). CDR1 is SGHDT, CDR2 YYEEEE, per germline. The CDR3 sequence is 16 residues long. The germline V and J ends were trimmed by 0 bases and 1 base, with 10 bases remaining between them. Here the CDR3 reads CASSLAASVNTGELFF. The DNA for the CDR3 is TGTGCCAGCAGCTTGGCGGCTAGCGTGAACACCGGGGAGCTGTTTTTT.